The 4 T cell receptor beta chains given below trace back to one sample, sequenced in a study of T cells in Graves' hyperthyroidism and ophthalmopathy. Using RNA transcripts as the source, TCR beta CDR3 regions were amplified. The HTBI primer set drove a first-round RT-PCR of the TCR CDR3. MiXCR, applied by TCRdb to the multiplex PCR reads, yields one record per CDR3 protein. The top ten clones hold roughly 3.3% of a sample with hundreds of thousands of distinct CDR3 sequences, roughly 15% of them seen once. Sequences were obtained from blood. These TCRs come from a woman aged 40-49 years with Graves' ophthalmopathy.

Many counts were recorded for this clonotype. This CDR3 reads CASSFGTAMRETQYF. DNA for the CDR3: TGTGCCAGCAGCTTCGGGACAGCCATGCGGGAGACCCAGTACTTC. The V gene is TRBV11-2, the J gene TRBJ2-5; 7 nucleotides agree with TRBD1. This CDR3 has 15 amino acids. Germline V gene data show CDR1 as SGHAT and CDR2 as FQNNGV. V dropped 3 bases and J dropped 5; count of bases not matched to a gene: 9.

This clonotype was detected a few times. The J gene is TRBJ2-2, the V gene TRBV6-1; unclear D gene. Germline V gene sequence: CDR1 MNHNS, CDR2 SASEGT. Trimming removed 3 bases from V and 0 bases from J, with 5 bases in between. CDR3 length equals 14 residues. CDR3: CASSETPNTGELFF. The CDR3 bases are TGTGCCAGCAGTGAGACCCCGAACACCGGGGAGCTGTTTTTT.

This clonotype was seen many times. The genes are TRBV18 and TRBJ1-1; TRBD1 might be the D (5 bases). The CDR3 runs to 16 residues. Trimming cost V 5 bases and J 3 bases, with 19 bases left between them. From germline, CDR1 is KGHSH and CDR2 LQKENI. DNA for the CDR3: TGTGCCAGCTCAGTCCGGGACTTAAACCTGGACACTGAAGCTTTCTTT. This encodes CASSVRDLNLDTEAFF.

This clonotype was seen a few times. The gene calls are TRBV6-1 and TRBJ1-4, with D hard to call. Germline V gives CDR1 MNHNS, CDR2 SASEGT. V was clipped by 6 bases and J by 4 bases, with 12 bases between them. This CDR3 contains 14 residues. DNA for the CDR3: TGTGCCAGCAGCCGGGCCACCAATAATGAAAAACTGTTTTTT. This encodes CASSRATNNEKLFF.